This passage covers 18 T cell receptor beta chains from one sample sequenced in a study of T cell responses to AZD1222 COVID-19 vaccine. Produced via immunoSEQ multiplex PCR; TCRdb's table is partial and in-frame only. The table has approximately 150,000 clones, more than 80% seen once. The specimen comprised peripheral blood, sampled on day 0 of MenACWY control vaccination. The receptors stem from an adult in good health.

V gene TRBV11-2 combines with J gene TRBJ1-1; D not certain. Germline V CDR1 and CDR2: SGHAT, FQNNGV. CDR3 length: 14 amino acids. V was cut by 1 base and J by 1 base, with 7 bases left in between. CDR3 nucleotide sequence: TGTGCCAGCAGCTTAGGGAGGAGGAACACTGAAGCTTTCTTT. Protein: CASSLGRRNTEAFF.

The rearrangement links TRBV5-4 to TRBJ2-7; tentatively, D is TRBD2 (6 bases). Trimming stripped 1 base from V and 0 bases from J, with 8 bases between. Germline CDR1 is SGHNT and CDR2 is YYREEE (reference sequence). CDR3 length: 14 amino acids. The CDR3 region has the DNA TGTGCCAGCAGCTTGTCGGGAGTCTCCTACGAGCAGTACTTC. This translates into CASSLSGVSYEQYF.

Written as DNA, the CDR3 is TGCGCCAGCAGCTTCCCAGGGGGGACTGAGCAGTTCTTC. Residues: CASSFPGGTEQFF. The V call is TRBV5-1, the J call TRBJ2-1, with D perhaps matching TRBD1 (7 bases). Germline CDR1 and CDR2: SGHRS and YFSETQ. V lost 2 bases and J lost 9, with 12 bases in between. The CDR3 spans 13 residues.

This chain uses TRBV6-5 with TRBJ1-1; D is ambiguous. In germline, CDR1 is MNHEY, CDR2 SVGAGI. This CDR3 has 12 amino acids. Trimming left V 6 bases short and J 1 base short, with 6 bases between. The CDR3 DNA is TGTGCCAGCAGCCGGAGGAACACTGAAGCTTTCTTT. Amino acid sequence: CASSRRNTEAFF.

The chain couples TRBV7-2 to TRBJ1-1; D is unresolved. From germline, CDR1 is SGHTA and CDR2 FQGNSA. The germline V and J ends were trimmed by 4 bases and 5 bases, with 17 bases remaining between them. The CDR3 covers 15 residues. The CDR3 nucleotides are TGTGCCAGCAGCTCAAAAGGGAGGCGAGAAACTGAAGCTTTCTTT. Translating gives CASSSKGRRETEAFF.

The gene calls are TRBV4-3 and TRBJ1-2; D remains ambiguous. Per the germline V gene, CDR1 is LGHNA and CDR2 is YSLEER. V was cut by 4 bases and J by 6 bases, with 6 bases left in between. CDR3 length equals 11 residues. The CDR3 sequence is CASSRGNGYTF. CDR3 nucleotide sequence: TGCGCCAGCAGCCGGGGAAATGGCTACACCTTC.

V and J are TRBV7-9 and TRBJ1-6; D is unclear. V lost 5 bases, J lost 9 bases, and 14 bases lay in between. The germline CDR1 and CDR2 sequences are SEHNR and FQNEAQ (reference sequence). The CDR3 has 14 residues. The CDR3 spells CASSTFIVRSPLHF. In nucleotides, the CDR3 is TGTGCCAGCAGCACCTTTATCGTTCGTTCACCCCTCCACTTT.

V gene TRBV27 combines with J gene TRBJ1-1; D uncertain. The CDR3 length is 14 residues. The V end was cut by 0 bases, the J end by 4 bases, with 9 bases between. The germline gives CDR1 MNHEY, CDR2 SMNVEV (reference sequence). The CDR3 is CASSLSVQATEAFF. The CDR3 region has the DNA TGTGCCAGCAGTTTATCGGTCCAGGCCACTGAAGCTTTCTTT.

J is TRBJ1-2 and V is TRBV3-1 (or the pseudogene TRBV3-2); D is unresolved. CDR3 length: 14 amino acids. CDR1 and CDR2 (germline): LGHDT, YNNKEL (reference sequence). V was clipped by 1 base and J by 0 bases, with 6 bases between them. The CDR3 reads CASSQVGPNYGYTF. The CDR3 DNA follows: TGTGCCAGCAGCCAAGTTGGCCCTAACTATGGCTACACCTTC.

This clone occurred a few times. The J gene is TRBJ1-2, the V gene TRBV6-5; a possible D gene is TRBD1 (6 bases). CDR1 MNHEY and CDR2 SVGAGI come from the germline V gene. Between the trimmed V and J ends, which lost 7 bases and 0 bases, there was a span of 15 bases. The CDR3 length is 15 residues. DNA for the CDR3: TGTGCCAGCACTTTAGACAGGCTGTCTAACTATGGCTACACCTTC. This gives the protein CASTLDRLSNYGYTF.

This clone has only a few counts. The V call is TRBV3-1 (or the pseudogene TRBV3-2), the J call TRBJ1-1, with D unresolved. This CDR3 has 14 amino acids. The germline V and J ends were trimmed by 1 base and 7 bases, with 13 bases remaining between them. CDR1 and CDR2 from the germline V gene are LGHDT and YNNKEL (reference sequence). CDR3 loop: CASSQGRPLLEAFF. Written as DNA, the CDR3 is TGTGCCAGCAGCCAAGGTAGGCCGCTTCTTGAAGCTTTCTTT.

V and J are TRBV20-1 and TRBJ2-5; D unresolved. V was clipped by 8 bases and J by 3 bases, with 10 bases between them. Germline CDR1 is DFQATT and CDR2 is SNEGSKA (reference sequence). The CDR3 totals 11 residues. The CDR3 reads CSPVDEETQYF. The CDR3 nucleotides read TGCAGTCCCGTCGATGAAGAGACCCAGTACTTC.

This rearrangement joins TRBV27 to TRBJ2-5, with a weak D call TRBD2 (6 bases). The CDR3 extends over 17 amino acids. The germline gives CDR1 MNHEY, CDR2 SMNVEV (reference sequence). V lost 5 bases to trimming and J lost 1 base, with 20 bases between them. The CDR3 reads CASSPRRSGKFQETQYF. CDR3 bases: TGTGCCAGCAGTCCCAGGCGTAGCGGCAAATTCCAAGAGACCCAGTACTTC.

The CDR3 DNA follows: TGCGCCAGCAGCTTGGTTCGGGGCTCCTACGAGCAGTACTTC. It is translated as CASSLVRGSYEQYF. This chain connects TRBV5-1 to TRBJ2-7, with D tentatively TRBD2 (5 bases). This CDR3 is built from 14 residues. Germline CDR1 reads SGHRS; CDR2 reads YFSETQ. The V end was cut by 0 bases, the J end by 0 bases, with 7 bases between. Complete variable domain (other parts from reference TRBV5-1 and TRBJ2-7): KAGVTQTPRYLIKTRGQQVTLSCSPISGHRSVSWYQQTPGQGLQFLFEYFSETQRNKGNFPGRFSGRQFSNSRSEMNVSTLELGDSALYLCASSLVRGSYEQYFGPGTRLTVT.

The J gene is TRBJ1-5, the V gene TRBV6-5; weak D call: TRBD1 (6 bases). With 6 bases removed from V and 2 bases from J, the gap between germline ends came to 11 bases. The germline CDR1 and CDR2 sequences are MNHEY and SVGAGI. This CDR3 contains 14 residues. DNA for the CDR3: TGTGCCAGCAGCCTCAGGGGAGGCAATCAGCCCCAGCATTTT. Translated: CASSLRGGNQPQHF.

This clone was detected a few times. The J gene is TRBJ2-7, the V gene TRBV27; 9 bases line up with TRBD2. This CDR3 contains 15 residues. V lost 6 bases to trimming and J lost 2 bases; unmatched junction nucleotides: 8. The germline V gene has CDR1 MNHEY and CDR2 SMNVEV (reference sequence). The CDR3 is CASSPRGLATYEQYF. CDR3 coding DNA: TGTGCCAGCAGCCCCCGGGGACTAGCTACCTACGAGCAGTACTTC.

The CDR3 is CASSEVGPDGQYF. CDR3 nucleotide sequence: TGTGCCAGCAGTGAAGTAGGGCCCGACGGGCAGTACTTC. The chain employs TRBV6-1 and TRBJ2-7; unclear D gene. CDR3 length equals 13 residues. The germline CDR1 and CDR2 sequences are MNHNS and SASEGT. With 1 base removed from V and 9 bases from J, the gap between germline ends came to 13 bases.

The count of this clone is one. This sequence joins TRBV19 and TRBJ1-6, with D perhaps TRBD1 (5 bases). V dropped 3 bases and J dropped 10 bases, with 16 bases sitting between them. Germline V CDR1 and CDR2: LNHDA, SQIVND (reference sequence). The CDR3 sequence is 15 residues long. The CDR3, as DNA: TGTGCCAGTAGTATCTCGGGTGGGGCCGGGTCACCCCTCCACTTT. Amino acids: CASSISGGAGSPLHF.